This TCR beta chain was sequenced for a study of CD8 T cells in Susac syndrome (dated by TCRdb to about 2019). Broadly, across the study: The study used repertoire sequencing to test whether antigen drove CD8+ T cell activation and differentiation in Susac syndrome.

RNA was extracted using the RNeasy kit, and roughly 0.45 to 1 microgram was reverse transcribed with random hexamers. TCR beta CDR3 regions were amplified with the immunoSEQ multiplex PCR assay covering 54 Vbeta and 13 Jbeta segments. PCR amplification bias was corrected using a synthetic template baseline for primer optimization and computational correction. On the study's bioinformatics: Only productive sequences were kept, with reads annotated to V, D and J genes according to IMGT and analyzed in immunoSEQ Analyzer. Clonality was computed as one minus Shannon entropy normalized by log2 of the number of productive unique sequences. For each patient and control, public and private clones were evaluated among the 100 most prevalent clones. Susac-specific clones were defined as absent from healthy and MS cohorts, over a thousand published viral clones and other ImmuneACCESS disease sequences. Clones were called with MiXCR by TCRdb after fastp trimmed the public reads at Q25, and only in-frame beta chains were retained. Every CDR3 protein is listed once, alongside the most common genes and DNA of its rows. It is TCRdb's table, rather than the study itself, that gives the V and J calls and clone size. Counted in this sample were around 300,000 distinct CDR3 sequences; about 90% of them appeared once. Of the sample, 0.065% is held by the ten largest clones.

The CDR3, from cysteine to phenylalanine, totals 15 residues. CDR3 DNA is the only sequence kept; it has 45 bases, read in frame from the first base. CDR1 is given as SGHNT and CDR2 as YYREEE, both from the germline V gene (reference sequence). The V end gives up 4 bases and the J end 5 bases, leaving 9 bases in the junction not matched to a gene. What the authors observed across the whole study: The number of individuals in the TCR sequencing and HLA analysis was acknowledged as relatively small.

For this clonotype: This clone's antigen is unknown. It has no much larger one-base neighbor in the sample; base qualities were not kept.

Peripheral blood CD8+ and CD4+ T cells from healthy donors, Susac syndrome patients and multiple sclerosis patients were profiled by high-throughput TCR beta sequencing. Treatment-naive patients with stable or active relapsing-remitting disease fulfilling revised McDonald criteria were used as multiple sclerosis controls. Bulk CD8+ and CD4+ T cells were purified by magnetic negative isolation, whereas CD8+ TEMRA cells were enriched by FACS. Blood was collected in EDTA tubes and processed within 24 hours, with PBMCs isolated through density gradient centrifugation. PBMCs intended for TCR sequencing were cryopreserved in liquid nitrogen and were subsequently thawed in a 37 degrees C water bath. The sorted or isolated CD4+, CD8+ and CD8+ TEMRA cells reached a purity of at least 90%.

The V and J segments used are TRBV5-4 and TRBJ2-1, and 7 junctional nucleotides match TRBD1. The sequence was obtained from a human donor with multiple sclerosis. Sequences were obtained from CD4+ T cells from PBMCs. The CDR3 is CASSLRGRQDNEQFF. The DNA reads TGTGCCAGCAGCCTGAGGGGGCGGCAGGACAATGAGCAGTTCTTC.